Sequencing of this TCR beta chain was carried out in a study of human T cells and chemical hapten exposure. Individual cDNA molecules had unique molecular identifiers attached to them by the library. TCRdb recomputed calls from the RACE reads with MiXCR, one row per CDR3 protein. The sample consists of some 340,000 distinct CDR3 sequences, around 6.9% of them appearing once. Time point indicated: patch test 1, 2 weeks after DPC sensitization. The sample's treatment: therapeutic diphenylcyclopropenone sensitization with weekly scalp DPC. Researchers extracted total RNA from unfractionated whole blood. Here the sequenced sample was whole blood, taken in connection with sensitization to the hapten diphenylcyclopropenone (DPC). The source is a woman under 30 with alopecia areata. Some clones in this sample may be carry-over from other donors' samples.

The CDR3 sequence is CAISEAPNSGFEAFF. CDR3 DNA sequence: TGTGCCATCAGTGAGGCGCCTAATAGTGGATTCGAAGCTTTCTTT. The J gene is TRBJ1-1, the V gene TRBV10-3; D unclear. V shed 2 bases and J shed 8 bases, with 18 bases lying between them. The V gene's germline CDR1 is ENHRY and CDR2 SYGVKD. The CDR3 has 15 residues.